These T cell receptor beta chains were read from a single sample in a study of metastatic and nonmetastatic thyroid tumors. TCRdb re-clonotyped the PCR reads through MiXCR. The table includes over 25,000 clones, over 15% detected once. Sequenced input: blood. Every receptor here comes from a female donor with papillary thyroid cancer or a benign thyroid nodule (not recorded which). Some clones in this sample may be carry-over from other donors' samples. Both conserved end residues are part of each CDR3. Each record gives: J gene, V gene, CDR3 protein.

J gene: TRBJ2-1
V gene: TRBV28
CDR3 protein: CASSSRGTQYNEQFF

J gene: TRBJ2-7
V gene: TRBV28
CDR3 protein: CASSPGQGYDQYF

J gene: TRBJ1-1
V gene: TRBV2
CDR3 protein: CATKRDTGGAAESFF

J gene: TRBJ2-4
V gene: TRBV28
CDR3 protein: CASSIPALRGNIQYF

J gene: TRBJ2-1
V gene: TRBV9
CDR3 protein: CASSVGGEGDEQFF

J gene: TRBJ2-7
V gene: TRBV2
CDR3 protein: CASTSGQGIFYEQYF

J gene: TRBJ1-4
V gene: TRBV20-1
CDR3 protein: CSASPLSEKLFF

J gene: TRBJ1-2
V gene: TRBV28
CDR3 protein: CASSHQGRGGYTF

J gene: TRBJ2-7
V gene: TRBV11-2
CDR3 protein: CASSFQTTSGTYEQYF

J gene: TRBJ1-6
V gene: TRBV28
CDR3 protein: CASSFFQDDSPLHF

J gene: TRBJ1-1
V gene: TRBV25-1
CDR3 protein: CASTDGYTEAFF

J gene: TRBJ2-3
V gene: TRBV19
CDR3 protein: CASQLGARTSLQYF

J gene: TRBJ2-7
V gene: TRBV20-1
CDR3 protein: CSAPCRFGGAGEQYF

J gene: TRBJ2-1
V gene: TRBV5-4
CDR3 protein: CASSLGDRVRINEQFF

J gene: TRBJ2-3
V gene: TRBV5-6
CDR3 protein: CASSPYGTDTQYF

J gene: TRBJ2-7
V gene: TRBV7-2
CDR3 protein: CASSPTAYEQYF

J gene: TRBJ2-1
V gene: TRBV20-1
CDR3 protein: CSARDQPGGLGEQFF

J gene: TRBJ2-1
V gene: TRBV11-2
CDR3 protein: CASSPDTAEQFF

J gene: TRBJ2-1
V gene: TRBV5-4
CDR3 protein: CASSIRLAGSDEQFF

J gene: TRBJ2-1
V gene: TRBV2
CDR3 protein: CASSRLSTSRRDNEQFF

J gene: TRBJ1-5
V gene: TRBV6-1
CDR3 protein: CASSGLGVNQPQHF

J gene: TRBJ2-1
V gene: TRBV11-2
CDR3 protein: CASSLDSGTPQPHSYNEQFF

J gene: TRBJ2-3
V gene: TRBV7-3
CDR3 protein: CASSWKQFGGTQYF

J gene: TRBJ2-3
V gene: TRBV6-1
CDR3 protein: CASSESGVGLAGGYTQYF

J gene: TRBJ1-1
V gene: TRBV20-1
CDR3 protein: CSASPGAYTEAFF

J gene: TRBJ2-5
V gene: TRBV7-7
CDR3 protein: CASSLDGGYQETQYF

J gene: TRBJ2-5
V gene: TRBV12-3/TRBV12-4
CDR3 protein: CASSLSWVLAGGPGETQYF

J gene: TRBJ2-6
V gene: TRBV13
CDR3 protein: CASSRSLGGTGGDGANVLTF